The 31 T cell receptor beta chains below come from one sample, sequenced in a study of T cells in Graves' hyperthyroidism and ophthalmopathy. Researchers took RNA transcripts and amplified the TCR beta CDR3 regions from them. First-round RT-PCR targeting the TCR CDR3 was performed with the HTBI primer set. TCRdb processed the multiplex PCR reads anew with MiXCR; each CDR3 protein has one entry. The sample lists around 720,000 distinct CDR3 sequences; 35% were seen once. The sample was blood. The source of these receptors is a middle-aged woman with Graves' hyperthyroidism.

This clonotype occurred a few times. The chain links TRBV6-1 to TRBJ2-7; the match to TRBD2 covers 8 bases. Trimming at V came to 6 bases and at J to 4 bases, leaving 11 bases not matched to a gene. Germline V gene data show CDR1 as MNHNS and CDR2 as SASEGT. The CDR3 runs 15 residues. The CDR3 region has the DNA TGTGCCAGCAGCCCCTTAGCGGGACCACCTTACGAGCAGTACTTC. It specifies CASSPLAGPPYEQYF.

As for this clonotype: At one end the junction does not follow the germline gene, possibly because of a read error. The chain uses TRBV18 and TRBJ1-1, with no clear D. This CDR3 is built from 14 residues. The germline V gene encodes CDR1 KGHSH and CDR2 LQKENI. CDR3 loop: CVSSAGHGDTEAFF. In DNA, the CDR3 is TGTGTCAGCTCAGCGGGTCACGGGGACACTGAAGCTTTCTTT.

As regards this clonotype: At one boundary the junction diverges from the germline segment, which might be a read error. This chain links TRBV7-9 with TRBJ1-6; 7 bases match TRBD1. There are 17 residues in the CDR3. Germline V CDR1 and CDR2: SEHNR, FQNEAQ (reference sequence). In nucleotides, the CDR3 is TGCGCCAGCAGCTCCCGGATCAACAGGGGCCCTAATTCACCCCCCCACTTT. Translation: CASSSRINRGPNSPPHF.

This clonotype occurred once. J is TRBJ2-7 and V is TRBV7-9; the match to TRBD1 covers 11 bases. The better agreement between TRBJ2-1 and the DNA end casts doubt on the J call. The CDR3 totals 15 residues. The V gene's germline CDR1 is SEHNR and CDR2 FQNEAQ (reference sequence). The CDR3: CASSLAGTGGNEQFF. The CDR3 DNA reads as TGTGCCAGCAGCTTGGCCGGGACAGGGGGCAATGAGCAGTTCTTC.

This clonotype was seen only a few times. This chain links TRBV4-1 with TRBJ1-2; no clear D. This CDR3 spans 15 amino acids. Trimming took off 0 bases at V and 3 bases at J, with 11 bases between the two ends. Germline CDR1 reads MGHRA; CDR2 reads YSYEKL. This CDR3 is CASSQDHGEDYGYTF. The CDR3 DNA sequence: TGCGCCAGCAGCCAAGATCACGGTGAGGACTATGGCTACACCTTC.

This clonotype has ten or more counts. The rearrangement uses TRBV5-1 and TRBJ1-6, with unresolved D. Looked up from germline, CDR1 is SGHRS and CDR2 is YFSETQ. Trimming took off 0 bases at V and 8 bases at J, with 9 bases between the two ends. CDR3 size: 14 residues. In DNA, the CDR3 is TGCGCCAGCAGCTTGGAGGATCCCCATTCACCCCTCCACTTT. Translation: CASSLEDPHSPLHF.

V is TRBV29-1 and J is TRBJ1-2, with 11 positions matching TRBD1. The CDR3 has 14 amino acids. The V gene's germline CDR1 is SQVTM and CDR2 ANQGSEA. V shed 5 bases and J 0 bases; nucleotides not matched to a gene: 2. The CDR3 here is CSVRDRGANYGYTF. CDR3 in DNA: TGCAGCGTTCGGGACAGGGGGGCTAACTATGGCTACACCTTC.

J is TRBJ2-7 and V is TRBV9; TRBD1 matches at 9 bases. The CDR3 has 15 amino acids. Germline CDR1 reads SGDLS; CDR2 reads YYNGEE. Trimming at V came to 5 bases and at J to 5 bases, leaving 11 bases not matched to a gene. The CDR3 nucleotides are TGTGCCAGCAGTAAGGCCGGGACAGGGATCCACGAGCAGTACTTC. Its translation: CASSKAGTGIHEQYF.

The chain uses TRBV7-8 and TRBJ2-7, with 8 bases identical to TRBD1. Trimming at V came to 2 bases and at J to 7 bases, leaving 7 bases not matched to a gene. Per germline, CDR1 SGHVS and CDR2 FQNEAQ. This CDR3 spans 14 amino acids. This CDR3 reads CASSLWPGGGEQYF. The DNA of the CDR3 is TGTGCCAGCAGCTTATGGCCAGGGGGCGGTGAGCAGTACTTC.

Ten or more counts support this clonotype. V and J are TRBV19 and TRBJ1-4; D remains unclear. This CDR3 comprises 16 residues. Germline V gives CDR1 LNHDA, CDR2 SQIVND (reference sequence). Trimming removed 6 bases at V and 0 bases at J, with 14 bases between. The CDR3 sequence is CASSAPGVPTNEKLFF. DNA for the CDR3: TGTGCCAGTAGCGCCCCAGGCGTTCCAACTAATGAAAAACTGTTTTTT.

Many counts were recorded for this clonotype. V usage is TRBV3-1 and J usage is TRBJ2-7; D possibly corresponds to TRBD2 (5 bases). CDR1 is LGHDT, CDR2 YNNKEL, per germline (reference sequence). V gave up 4 bases and J gave up 2 bases, with 15 bases separating them. The CDR3 has 15 residues. The CDR3 sequence: CASSLSASLTYEQYF. Here the CDR3 DNA reads TGTGCCAGCAGCCTAAGCGCTAGCCTTACCTACGAGCAGTACTTC.

Comments on this clonotype: This may arise from a read error, as a much more abundant clone is one base away. The gene calls are TRBV2 and TRBJ1-2; the D gene is possibly TRBD1 (5 bases). Per the germline V gene, CDR1 is SNHLY and CDR2 is FYNNEI. This CDR3 is built from 13 residues. CDR3 loop: CAGSEDRIYGYTF. The CDR3 DNA is TGTGCCGGCAGCGAAGACAGAATCTATGGCTACACCTTC.

The V gene is TRBV6-6, the J gene TRBJ2-6, with 12 bases fitting TRBD1. This CDR3 is built from 18 residues. Germline V gene data show CDR1 as MNHNY and CDR2 as SVGAGI (reference sequence). The V segment lost 4 bases and the J segment 2 bases; nucleotides outside the gene matches: 6. The CDR3: CASSFTGTGGTGANVLTF. In DNA, the CDR3 is TGTGCCAGCAGTTTCACCGGGACAGGGGGCACTGGGGCCAACGTCCTGACTTTC.

Points on this clonotype: The germline gene is not matched at one end of the junction; a read error may be the cause. The J gene is TRBJ1-5, the V gene TRBV5-4; maybe TRBD1 (6 bases). The CDR3 consists of 15 residues. Per germline, CDR1 SGHNT and CDR2 YYREEE (reference sequence). Here the CDR3 reads CASSQEGGVDQPQHF. The CDR3 nucleotides read TGCGCCAGCAGCCAAGAAGGGGGAGTAGATCAGCCCCAGCATTTT.

This clonotype was counted only a few times. The rearrangement uses TRBV19 and TRBJ2-7, with TRBD1 as a possible D gene (6 bases). The CDR3 runs 16 residues. V was clipped by 4 bases and J by 3 bases, with 19 bases between them. Germline CDR1 reads LNHDA; CDR2 reads SQIVND (reference sequence). CDR3: CASSTFLQGSYYEQYF. DNA of the CDR3: TGTGCCAGTAGTACTTTCTTACAGGGTTCCTACTACGAGCAGTACTTC.

This clonotype has just a few counts. The chain links TRBV19 to TRBJ1-5, with D perhaps TRBD1 (5 bases). Looked up from germline, CDR1 is LNHDA and CDR2 is SQIVND (reference sequence). Trimming removed 7 bases at V and 7 bases at J, with 14 bases between. The CDR3 totals 13 residues. The CDR3 region has the DNA TGTGCCAGTATGGGGGGAGAGGGCCAGCCCCAGCATTTT. Translation: CASMGGEGQPQHF.

This rearrangement joins TRBV19 to TRBJ2-7; 7 bases agree with TRBD1. The CDR3 consists of 14 residues. The ends lost 6 bases at V and 2 bases at J; junction bases unmatched: 7. Germline assignment: CDR1 LNHDA and CDR2 SQIVND (reference sequence). The chain's CDR3 is CASRFQGVPYEQYF. Written as DNA, the CDR3 is TGTGCCAGTAGGTTCCAGGGGGTCCCCTACGAGCAGTACTTC.

This clonotype was observed at least ten times. The J gene is TRBJ1-1, the V gene TRBV7-2; no definite D call. Germline V gene lookup returns CDR1 SGHTA and CDR2 FQGNSA. This CDR3 contains 13 residues. The V gene lost 3 bases and the J gene lost 1 base, with 6 bases spanning the gap. The CDR3, as DNA: TGTGCCAGCAGCTTCCGCCCGAACACTGAAGCTTTCTTT. Translating gives CASSFRPNTEAFF.

This clonotype occurred many times. The chain joins TRBV7-9 to TRBJ1-1; a possible D gene is TRBD1 (5 bases). This CDR3 contains 14 residues. Trimming shortened V by 5 bases and J by 4 bases, and 14 bases separated the two germline ends. The germline V gene encodes CDR1 SEHNR and CDR2 FQNEAQ (reference sequence). The CDR3 coding sequence is TGTGCCAGCAGCACGATACGAGGGGTCACTGAAGCTTTCTTT. It specifies CASSTIRGVTEAFF.

The chain uses TRBV13 and TRBJ1-1, with 7 positions matching TRBD1. CDR3 length equals 12 residues. The trim removed 5 bases at V and 13 bases at J, leaving 10 bases unmatched. Germline V lookup: CDR1 PRHDT, CDR2 FYEKMQ (reference sequence). The CDR3 here is CASSRWDSYVFF. The CDR3 coding sequence is TGTGCCAGCAGCCGATGGGACAGCTACGTTTTCTTT.

This clonotype was seen ten or more times. The rearrangement links TRBV12-3 or TRBV12-4 to TRBJ1-3; a possible D gene is TRBD1 (6 bases). Trimming took off 8 bases at V and 4 bases at J, with 15 bases between the two ends. The CDR3 spans 14 residues. The DNA for the CDR3 is TGTGCCAGCCGCCTCACAGGGTCGGGAAACACCATATATTTT. Its protein is CASRLTGSGNTIYF.

The J gene is TRBJ2-2, the V gene TRBV2; weak D call: TRBD1 (5 bases). Per the germline V gene, CDR1 is SNHLY and CDR2 is FYNNEI. V was cut by 6 bases and J by 0 bases, with 17 bases left in between. The CDR3 extends over 17 amino acids. In nucleotides, the CDR3 is TGTGCCAGCAGAATGACCTTGAGCAGGGCGAACACCGGGGAGCTGTTTTTT. Its translation: CASRMTLSRANTGELFF.

V is TRBV20-1 and J is TRBJ2-5, with 9 bases identical to TRBD1. Germline V gene data show CDR1 as DFQATT and CDR2 as SNEGSKA (reference sequence). V trimming: 7 bases; J trimming: 5 bases; junction bases outside the gene matches: 8. The CDR3 consists of 13 residues. This chain's CDR3 is CSGSTGGNETQYF. DNA for the CDR3: TGCAGTGGTTCGACAGGGGGGAATGAGACCCAGTACTTC.

The chain couples TRBV10-3 to TRBJ1-5; D not certain. This CDR3 comprises 14 residues. Germline V gene lookup returns CDR1 ENHRY and CDR2 SYGVKD. V shed 2 bases and J shed 10 bases, with 15 bases lying between them. CDR3 coding DNA: TGTGCCATCAGTGAGGCCGCCCAGCCGGGCCCCCAGCATTTT. Translating it yields CAISEAAQPGPQHF.

The chain has TRBV25-1 and TRBJ2-7, with 9 bases aligning to TRBD2. Per germline, CDR1 MGHDK and CDR2 SYGVNS. J lost 2 bases, V lost 7 bases, and 3 bases had no gene match. CDR3 length: 13 amino acids. The CDR3 DNA reads TGTGCCAGCAAGACTAGCGGCACCTACGAGCAGTACTTC. It encodes CASKTSGTYEQYF.

The chain employs TRBV7-2 and TRBJ2-2, with TRBD2 matching 15 bases. The trim removed 4 bases at V and 4 bases at J, leaving 7 bases unmatched. The CDR3 is 18 amino acids. Germline V gene sequence: CDR1 SGHTA, CDR2 FQGNSA. DNA for the CDR3: TGTGCCAGCAGCTCCTGGACTAGCGGGGGGGCCGTCACCGGGGAGCTGTTTTTT. Translated, it gives CASSSWTSGGAVTGELFF. Full variable domain (remainder filled in from reference TRBV7-2 and TRBJ2-2): GAGVSQSPSNKVTEKGKDVELRCDPISGHTALYWYRQSLGQGLEFLIYFQGNSAPDKSGLPSDRFSAERTGGSVSTLTIQRTQQEDSAVYLCASSSWTSGGAVTGELFFGEGSRLTVL.

This chain links TRBV19 with TRBJ1-1, with D maybe TRBD1 (5 bases). Germline V gene sequence: CDR1 LNHDA, CDR2 SQIVND (reference sequence). CDR3 length equals 14 residues. Deletions cut 2 bases from V and 4 bases from J, with 11 bases between. This CDR3 reads CASSIRNGGTEAFF. In nucleotides, the CDR3 is TGTGCCAGTAGTATAAGGAACGGGGGCACTGAAGCTTTCTTT.

This chain links TRBV25-1 with TRBJ2-3; possibly TRBD1 for D (7 bases). In germline, CDR1 is MGHDK, CDR2 SYGVNS. The length of the CDR3 is 14 residues. V was pared by 2 bases and J by 4 bases, with 10 bases between. CDR3 nucleotides: TGTGCCAGCAGTGAAGGCAGGGGGGCAGATACGCAGTATTTT. It yields the protein CASSEGRGADTQYF.

CDR3 residues: CASSPTRAGMSWETQYF. The CDR3 DNA follows: TGTGCCAGCAGTCCCACCCGCGCGGGGATGTCTTGGGAGACCCAGTACTTC. This sequence joins TRBV9 and TRBJ2-5; the D gene is possibly TRBD2 (6 bases). This CDR3 has 17 amino acids. With 5 bases removed from V and 5 bases from J, the gap between germline ends came to 25 bases. The germline gives CDR1 SGDLS, CDR2 YYNGEE. Using reference TRBV9 and TRBJ2-5 for the parts outside the CDR3, the full variable domain is DSGVTQTPKHLITATGQRVTLRCSPRSGDLSVYWYQQSLDQGLQFLIQYYNGEERAKGNILERFSAQQFPDLHSELNLSSLELGDSALYFCASSPTRAGMSWETQYFGPGTRLLVL.

This chain joins TRBV6-1 and TRBJ1-5; D might be TRBD1 (5 bases). CDR1 is MNHNS, CDR2 SASEGT, per germline. The V end lost 8 bases, the J end lost 2 bases, and 13 bases lay between the germline ends. The CDR3 runs to 14 residues. The CDR3 spells CASFLGVGNQPQHF. CDR3 sequence (DNA): TGTGCCAGCTTCCTAGGGGTGGGCAATCAGCCCCAGCATTTT.

This clonotype was observed a handful of times. The J gene is TRBJ2-5, the V gene TRBV10-3; D unclear. V lost 0 bases to trimming and J lost 11 bases, with 10 bases between them. The CDR3 extends over 12 amino acids. Germline V gene lookup returns CDR1 ENHRY and CDR2 SYGVKD. CDR3 sequence (DNA): TGTGCCATCAGTGAGTCGTCACCGAGGCAGTACTTC. The encoded protein is CAISESSPRQYF.